This TCR beta chain was observed in a study of blood T cell repertoires in COVID-19. Study context: Whether acute or convalescent, the COVID-19 samples came from the United States, Italy and Spain. The cDNA or gDNA used as material had been derived from T cells, B-cell-depleted T cells, or PBMCs.

Patients at the Seattle site were enrolled during active infection and followed longitudinally. Authors' processing steps: Counts of nucleated cells, estimated from reference gene primer amplification, were obtained. The repertoire was sequenced with immunoSEQ multiplex PCR; TCRdb's copy has only in-frame clones and lacks some. That table supplies the V and J calls and clone size; D and trimming were determined from the DNA. The table includes 300,000 or so clones, roughly 92% detected once. This CDR3 is built from 15 residues. V shed 0 bases and J shed 7 bases, with 14 bases lying between them. Per the germline V gene, CDR1 is LGHDT and CDR2 is YNNKEL (reference sequence).

The sample comprised peripheral blood. The source of this sequence is a woman in her twenties or thirties with COVID-19, enrolled during active disease. The chain recombines TRBV3-1 (or the pseudogene TRBV3-2) with TRBJ2-3; D may be TRBD2 (6 bases). Here the CDR3 reads CASSQDGLGGNTQYF. The CDR3 DNA sequence: TGTGCCAGCAGCCAAGATGGTCTAGGAGGGAATACGCAGTATTTT.